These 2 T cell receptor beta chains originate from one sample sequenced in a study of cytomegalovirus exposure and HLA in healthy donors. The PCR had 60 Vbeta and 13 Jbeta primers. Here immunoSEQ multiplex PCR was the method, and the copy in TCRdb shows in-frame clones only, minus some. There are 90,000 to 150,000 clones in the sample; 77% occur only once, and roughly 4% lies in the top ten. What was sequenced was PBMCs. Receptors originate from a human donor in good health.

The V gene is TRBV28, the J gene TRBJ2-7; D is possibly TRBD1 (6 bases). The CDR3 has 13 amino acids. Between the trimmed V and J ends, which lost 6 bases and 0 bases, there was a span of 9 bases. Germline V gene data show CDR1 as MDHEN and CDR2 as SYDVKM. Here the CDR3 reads CASSTGSSYEQYF. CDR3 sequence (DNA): TGTGCCAGCAGCACAGGGAGCTCCTACGAGCAGTACTTC.

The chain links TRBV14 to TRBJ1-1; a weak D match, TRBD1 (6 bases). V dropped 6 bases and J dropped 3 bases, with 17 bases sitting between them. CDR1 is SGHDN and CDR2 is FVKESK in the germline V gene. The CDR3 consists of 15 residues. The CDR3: CASSRHGQLYTEAFF. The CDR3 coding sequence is TGTGCCAGCAGTCGCCATGGACAGCTATACACTGAAGCTTTCTTT.